These 6 T cell receptor beta chains originate from one sample sequenced in a study of blood T cell repertoires in COVID-19. TCRdb keeps only in-frame clones here, not all; method: immunoSEQ multiplex PCR. Seen here are 310,000 or so clones, around 87% observed once, and the top ten hold roughly 2.4%. The sequencing sample was made of peripheral blood. Receptor source: a woman between 50 and 59 years old who had recovered from COVID-19.

The V call is TRBV6-5, the J call TRBJ2-7; TRBD2 aligns across 10 bases. The CDR3 has 16 residues. The V gene end was trimmed by 0 bases and the J gene end by 2 bases; junction bases not matched to a gene: 4. Germline loops: CDR1 MNHEY, CDR2 SVGAGI. The CDR3 DNA is TGTGCCAGCAGTTACTCGGCTAGCGGGAGAGCCTACGAGCAGTACTTC. Residues: CASSYSASGRAYEQYF.

In this sample, this clone turned up once. The chain has TRBV19 and TRBJ2-1, with 11 nucleotides matching TRBD2. V gave up 2 bases and J gave up 4 bases; unmatched junction bases: 4. From germline, CDR1 is LNHDA and CDR2 SQIVND (reference sequence). This CDR3 has 16 amino acids. In DNA form, the CDR3 reads TGTGCCAGTAGTATACAAGGACTAGCGGGTTACAATGAGCAGTTCTTC. Amino acids: CASSIQGLAGYNEQFF.

The chain has TRBV6-1 and TRBJ2-3; possibly TRBD2 for D (6 bases). The CDR3 is made up of 14 amino acids. V lost 1 base and J 4 bases, leaving 9 bases between the germline ends. Germline-derived CDR1 and CDR2 are MNHNS and SASEGT. The CDR3 protein is CASSEEAGPDTQYF. Here the CDR3 DNA reads TGTGCCAGCAGTGAAGAAGCGGGCCCAGATACGCAGTATTTT.

The gene calls are TRBV5-6 and TRBJ1-5; maybe TRBD1 (6 bases). The CDR3 totals 15 residues. Germline V lookup: CDR1 SGHDT, CDR2 YYEEEE. V shed 3 bases and J shed 5 bases, with 15 bases lying between them. The DNA for the CDR3 is TGTGCCAGCAGCTACAGCCGGGACATCCATCAGCCCCAGCATTTT. This translates into CASSYSRDIHQPQHF. Together with reference TRBV5-6 and TRBJ1-5, the CDR3 gives the full variable domain: DAGVTQSPTHLIKTRGQQVTLRCSPKSGHDTVSWYQQALGQGPQFIFQYYEEEERQRGNFPDRFSGHQFPNYSSELNVNALLLGDSALYLCASSYSRDIHQPQHFGDGTRLSIL.

In its sample, this clone was seen once. The J gene is TRBJ2-3, the V gene TRBV5-1, with D tentatively TRBD2 (5 bases). CDR1 SGHRS and CDR2 YFSETQ come from the germline V gene. V gave up 0 bases and J gave up 6 bases, with 11 bases separating them. This CDR3 region has 14 residues. CDR3 bases: TGCGCCAGCAGCTTGGGTCACGGGATGGATACGCAGTATTTT. This sequence encodes CASSLGHGMDTQYF.

The chain joins TRBV6-1 to TRBJ2-5; D call uncertain. From germline, CDR1 is MNHNS and CDR2 SASEGT. CDR3 length: 12 residues. Trimming pared 4 bases from V and 5 bases from J, leaving 8 bases between. DNA of the CDR3: TGTGCCAGCAGTGGGCCCATGGAGACCCAGTACTTC. Protein sequence: CASSGPMETQYF.